These 21 T cell receptor beta chains originate from one sample sequenced in a study of blood T cell repertoires in COVID-19. TCRdb's table, derived via immunoSEQ multiplex PCR, lists solely in-frame clones and lacks some. The table includes about 140,000 clones, about 77% detected once. The material sequenced was peripheral blood. The receptors derive from a woman aged 45-65 years with active or convalescent COVID-19.

The genes are TRBV25-1 and TRBJ2-1; TRBD2 matches 10 bases. Germline lookup yields CDR1 MGHDK and CDR2 SYGVNS. This CDR3 comprises 15 residues. V dropped 3 bases and J dropped 10; count of bases not matched to a gene: 9. CDR3 amino acids: CASSDRLAGGGEQFF. The CDR3, as DNA: TGTGCCAGCAGTGACAGGTTAGCGGGAGGAGGCGAGCAGTTCTTC.

In its sample, this clone was seen many times. V and J are TRBV15 and TRBJ1-5; a weak D match, TRBD1 (6 bases). The CDR3 sequence is 16 residues long. CDR1 is LNHNV and CDR2 is YYDKDF in the germline V gene (reference sequence). V was shortened by 1 base and J by 2 bases, with 12 bases between the two germline ends. CDR3 bases: TGTGCCACCAGCAGAGTCGGCAGGGGTGGCAATCAGCCCCAGCATTTT. Its protein is CATSRVGRGGNQPQHF.

This clone was observed a single time. CDR3: CASLQGSFYGYTF. Written as DNA, the CDR3 is TGTGCCAGCCTACAGGGGTCTTTCTATGGCTACACCTTC. The genes are TRBV28 and TRBJ1-2; 7 bases are a match to TRBD1. The CDR3 sequence is 13 residues long. V lost 8 bases to trimming and J lost 4 bases; unmatched junction nucleotides: 7. The V gene's germline CDR1 is MDHEN and CDR2 SYDVKM.

The rearrangement uses TRBV30 and TRBJ1-5; D possibly corresponds to TRBD1 (6 bases). The CDR3 spans 15 residues. Trimming shortened V by 3 bases and J by 0 bases, and 12 bases separated the two germline ends. CDR1 is GTSNPN, CDR2 SVGIG, per germline (reference sequence). The CDR3 sequence is CAWRGGGDSNQPQHF. The CDR3 nucleotides are TGTGCCTGGAGGGGCGGGGGCGATAGCAATCAGCCCCAGCATTTT.

This chain joins TRBV7-2 and TRBJ2-7; D gene unclear. This CDR3 spans 14 amino acids. The germline CDR1 and CDR2 sequences are SGHTA and FQGNSA. V lost 0 bases and J lost 0, with 6 bases in between. The CDR3 DNA reads TGTGCCAGCAGCTTAGCCCCGGGCTCCTACGAGCAGTACTTC. Translated, it gives CASSLAPGSYEQYF. The whole variable domain, filled in from reference TRBV7-2 and TRBJ2-7, reads GAGVSQSPSNKVTEKGKDVELRCDPISGHTALYWYRQSLGQGLEFLIYFQGNSAPDKSGLPSDRFSAERTGGSVSTLTIQRTQQEDSAVYLCASSLAPGSYEQYFGPGTRLTVT.

This clone was observed a few times. The CDR3 is CASSPLAGHSYEQYF. DNA for the CDR3: TGTGCCAGCAGCCCACTAGCGGGCCACTCCTACGAGCAGTACTTC. The chain employs TRBV5-5 and TRBJ2-7; TRBD2 aligns across 9 bases. The CDR3 is made up of 15 amino acids. The germline V gene has CDR1 SGHKS and CDR2 YYEKEE (reference sequence). J gave up 0 bases and V 4 bases, and 5 bases lay outside the gene matches.

This chain connects TRBV29-1 to TRBJ2-3, with TRBD1 as a possible D gene (7 bases). CDR3 size: 17 residues. The germline V and J ends were trimmed by 1 base and 0 bases, with 17 bases remaining between them. Germline CDR1 SQVTM, CDR2 ANQGSEA. The CDR3 bases are TGCAGCGTTGAAGGGGGGGACAGTACAACTAGCACAGATACGCAGTATTTT. Its translation is CSVEGGDSTTSTDTQYF.

The sample holds one count of this clone. This rearrangement joins TRBV9 to TRBJ2-5, with TRBD2 matching 8 bases. The CDR3 totals 14 residues. From germline, CDR1 is SGDLS and CDR2 YYNGEE. The V gene end was trimmed by 2 bases and the J gene end by 5 bases; junction bases not matched to a gene: 5. The CDR3 reads CASSVSGRYETQYF. The CDR3 region has the DNA TGTGCCAGCAGCGTCAGCGGGAGATACGAGACCCAGTACTTC.

As concerns this clone: At one end the junction does not follow the germline gene, possibly because of a read error. This rearrangement joins TRBV4-2 to TRBJ1-2; TRBD1 agrees at 8 bases. The CDR3 is 13 residues long. The germline gives CDR1 LGHNA, CDR2 YNFKEQ. The CDR3: CASSQESRGQTLF. CDR3 sequence (DNA): TGTGCCAGCAGCCAAGAGTCCAGGGGGCAGACCTTGTTC.

The genes are TRBV11-2 and TRBJ2-1, with no clear D. The CDR3 runs 15 residues. Germline lookup yields CDR1 SGHAT and CDR2 FQNNGV. V was pared by 7 bases and J by 0 bases, with 13 bases between. The CDR3 here is CASTAVRRSYNEQFF. CDR3 DNA: TGTGCCAGCACCGCTGTGAGGCGCTCCTACAATGAGCAGTTCTTC.

Note on this clone: Mismatch with germline at one junction end may stem from a read error. The V call is TRBV24-1, the J call TRBJ2-7; TRBD2 aligns across 9 bases. CDR3 length: 12 amino acids. CDR1 is KGHDR, CDR2 SFDVKD, per germline. The CDR3 region has the DNA TGTGCCACCAGTGATTGGAGCGGGAGGACCTTTTTC. It codes for CATSDWSGRTFF.

This clone is deemed large. The chain has TRBV7-9 and TRBJ2-1; 7 bases line up with TRBD2. The CDR3 is 12 amino acids. J gave up 9 bases and V 3 bases, and 2 bases lay outside the gene matches. Germline lookup yields CDR1 SEHNR and CDR2 FQNEAQ (reference sequence). CDR3 DNA sequence: TGTGCCAGCAGCTTTGGCGGGGGTGAGCAGTTCTTC. Its translation: CASSFGGGEQFF.

The chain is built from TRBV3-1 (or the pseudogene TRBV3-2) and TRBJ1-6, with D maybe TRBD1 (5 bases). The CDR3 length is 16 residues. V gave up 1 base and J gave up 6 bases, with 13 bases separating them. Germline loops: CDR1 LGHDT, CDR2 YNNKEL (reference sequence). The CDR3 here is CASSQGPGLANSPLHF. The CDR3 nucleotides are TGTGCCAGCAGCCAAGGCCCGGGACTCGCTAATTCACCCCTCCACTTT.

This chain joins TRBV5-1 and TRBJ2-3; maybe TRBD2 (5 bases). Germline assignment: CDR1 SGHRS and CDR2 YFSETQ. The CDR3 covers 16 residues. The V gene lost 0 bases and the J gene lost 3 bases, with 14 bases spanning the gap. This CDR3 is CASSLDTGVNTDTQYF. CDR3 bases: TGCGCCAGCAGCTTGGATACCGGGGTCAATACAGATACGCAGTATTTT.

V is TRBV6-5 and J is TRBJ1-6, with D unresolved. The CDR3 sequence is 12 residues long. CDR1 MNHEY and CDR2 SVGAGI come from the germline V gene. V was trimmed by 8 bases and J by 5 bases, leaving 7 bases between them. This CDR3 reads CASHQNNSPLHF. The CDR3 coding sequence is TGTGCCAGCCATCAGAATAATTCACCCCTCCACTTT.

The genes are TRBV5-6 and TRBJ1-4; TRBD1 matches at 8 bases. V lost 4 bases to trimming and J lost 7 bases; unmatched junction nucleotides: 12. The CDR3 consists of 16 residues. The V gene's germline CDR1 is SGHDT and CDR2 YYEEEE. The CDR3: CASSPRGRGRGEKLFF. CDR3 DNA: TGTGCCAGCAGCCCCCGGGGCAGGGGGCGAGGTGAAAAACTGTTTTTT.

This clone was found a few times. CDR3 nucleotides: TGTGCCAGCAGCCAAGATCTAACGAATTCACCCCTCCACTTT. Translated, it gives CASSQDLTNSPLHF. The chain has TRBV14 and TRBJ1-6; D gene ambiguous. The length of the CDR3 is 14 residues. In germline, CDR1 is SGHDN, CDR2 FVKESK. V was cut by 0 bases and J by 7 bases, with 7 bases left in between.

The V and J genes are TRBV30 and TRBJ1-3; 7 bases are a match to TRBD1. The CDR3 covers 14 residues. Germline assignment: CDR1 GTSNPN and CDR2 SVGIG (reference sequence). V was pared by 8 bases and J by 0 bases, with 7 bases of the junction left unmatched. CDR3: CAGQGVNSGNTIYF. For the CDR3, the DNA is TGTGCCGGGCAGGGGGTCAACTCTGGAAACACCATATATTTT.

The gene calls are TRBV7-8 and TRBJ2-7; 8 bases map to TRBD2. The CDR3 has 14 amino acids. Germline CDR1 SGHVS, CDR2 FQNEAQ. The J segment lost 3 bases and the V segment lost 10 bases, leaving 11 bases of the junction unmatched. CDR3 DNA sequence: TGTGCCACCGGACTAGCACGAAAGGACTACGAGCAGTACTTC. Translated, it gives CATGLARKDYEQYF.

V and J are TRBV3-1 (or the pseudogene TRBV3-2) and TRBJ2-7; D gene uncertain. Germline CDR1 reads LGHDT; CDR2 reads YNNKEL (reference sequence). Trimming left V 0 bases short and J 0 bases short, with 15 bases between. This CDR3 spans 17 amino acids. The CDR3 bases are TGTGCCAGCAGCCAAGAGGCACTACGTTTCAACTCCTACGAGCAGTACTTC. This sequence encodes CASSQEALRFNSYEQYF.

The genes are TRBV6-5 and TRBJ2-1, with 8 bases that match TRBD1. V lost 5 bases and J lost 0; bases outside the gene matches: 3. Germline V lookup: CDR1 MNHEY, CDR2 SVGAGI. CDR3 length equals 15 residues. DNA for the CDR3: TGTGCCAGCAGTCCAACAGGGGGCTCCTACAATGAGCAGTTCTTC. It translates to CASSPTGGSYNEQFF.